The 8 T cell receptor beta chains given below trace back to one sample, sequenced in a study of blood T cell repertoires in COVID-19. Produced via immunoSEQ multiplex PCR; TCRdb's table is partial and in-frame only. The repertoire has 350,000 to 450,000 clones, about 89% of them found once; the top ten carry roughly 1.9%. Sequencing used PBMCs or T cells enriched from blood (not recorded which). All receptors come from a man between 40 and 49 years old in a cohort exposed to, infected with or recovered from COVID-19 (not recorded which).

V and J are TRBV5-8 and TRBJ2-5; 13 bases are shared with TRBD2. There are 18 residues in the CDR3. V shed 0 bases and J 3 bases; nucleotides not matched to a gene: 8. Looked up from germline, CDR1 is SGHTS and CDR2 is YDEGEE. CDR3 coding DNA: TGTGCCAGCAGCTTGGGCCGTACTAGCGGGAGGGCCGAAGAGACCCAGTACTTC. Protein: CASSLGRTSGRAEETQYF. The whole variable domain, filled in from reference TRBV5-8 and TRBJ2-5, reads EAGVTQSPTHLIKTRGQQATLRCSPISGHTSVYWYQQALGLGLQFLLWYDEGEERNRGNFPPRFSGRQFPNYSSELNVNALELEDSALYLCASSLGRTSGRAEETQYFGPGTRLLVL.

This clone was observed a handful of times. The V gene is TRBV5-4, the J gene TRBJ2-7, with D uncertain. The CDR3 extends over 13 amino acids. V was clipped by 9 bases and J by 0 bases, with 13 bases between them. Germline values: CDR1 SGHNT, CDR2 YYREEE (reference sequence). Here the CDR3 reads CATHPYSSYEQYF. DNA of the CDR3: TGTGCCACCCACCCCTACAGCTCCTACGAGCAGTACTTC.

This chain connects TRBV6-5 to TRBJ1-2, with 8 bases identical to TRBD1. Per the germline V gene, CDR1 is MNHEY and CDR2 is SVGAGI. Germline trimming cut 11 bases from V and 4 bases from J; bases unmatched to any gene: 3. The CDR3 length is 11 residues. CDR3 sequence reads: CAGTGSYGYTF. CDR3 nucleotides: TGTGCCGGGACAGGATCCTATGGCTACACCTTC.

The chain recombines TRBV5-1 with TRBJ2-7, with a weak D call TRBD2 (7 bases). The CDR3 is 14 amino acids. The V gene's germline CDR1 is SGHRS and CDR2 YFSETQ. V dropped 7 bases and J dropped 3 bases, with 17 bases sitting between them. The CDR3 coding sequence is TGCGCCAGCCAGGAGGGGGGGGGCCACTACGAGCAGTACTTC. Its translation is CASQEGGGHYEQYF.

The genes are TRBV18 and TRBJ2-1; the match to TRBD2 covers 10 bases. J was trimmed by 4 bases and V by 1 base; bases with no gene match: 7. The germline gives CDR1 KGHSH, CDR2 LQKENI. CDR3 size: 17 residues. CDR3 amino acids: CASSPQAGGIQYNEQFF. In DNA, the CDR3 is TGTGCCAGCTCACCACAAGCGGGAGGGATCCAATACAATGAGCAGTTCTTC.

V and J are TRBV9 and TRBJ1-3; D is unclear. This CDR3 has 16 amino acids. Germline V gene data show CDR1 as SGDLS and CDR2 as YYNGEE. Trimming removed 0 bases at V and 0 bases at J, with 10 bases between. CDR3 sequence reads: CASSVDHTHSGNTIYF. The CDR3 coding sequence is TGTGCCAGCAGCGTAGACCACACGCACTCTGGAAACACCATATATTTT.

On this clone: Additional DNA sequences in this sample encode the identical CDR3. The V gene is TRBV19, the J gene TRBJ2-1; weak D call: TRBD2 (6 bases). Trimming took off 4 bases at V and 0 bases at J, with 7 bases between the two ends. The V gene's germline CDR1 is LNHDA and CDR2 SQIVND (reference sequence). The CDR3 loop spans 14 amino acids. The CDR3 protein is CASSSGNSYNEQFF. CDR3 DNA sequence: TGTGCCAGTAGTAGCGGGAACTCCTACAATGAGCAGTTCTTC.

This clone was seen only a few times. The V and J genes are TRBV10-3 and TRBJ2-2, with 9 bases matching TRBD2. Per germline, CDR1 ENHRY and CDR2 SYGVKD. The J segment lost 8 bases and the V segment lost 4 bases, leaving 8 bases of the junction unmatched. This CDR3 comprises 15 residues. This CDR3 is CAISGLAGIKGELFF. CDR3 coding DNA: TGTGCCATCAGTGGTCTAGCGGGAATCAAGGGGGAGCTGTTTTTT.